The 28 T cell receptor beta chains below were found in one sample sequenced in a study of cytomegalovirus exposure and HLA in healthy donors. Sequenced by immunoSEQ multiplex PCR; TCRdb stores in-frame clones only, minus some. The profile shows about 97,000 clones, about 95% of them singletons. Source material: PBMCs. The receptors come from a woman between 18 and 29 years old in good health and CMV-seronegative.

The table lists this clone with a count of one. CDR3 region: CASSVVAGYTDTQYF. The CDR3 bases are TGTGCCAGCAGCGTAGTAGCGGGGTACACAGATACGCAGTATTTT. The V call is TRBV9, the J call TRBJ2-3; 8 bases are a match to TRBD2. The germline CDR1 and CDR2 sequences are SGDLS and YYNGEE. Unmatched junction bases numbered 2, after V lost 0 bases and J lost 2 bases. The CDR3 runs 15 residues.

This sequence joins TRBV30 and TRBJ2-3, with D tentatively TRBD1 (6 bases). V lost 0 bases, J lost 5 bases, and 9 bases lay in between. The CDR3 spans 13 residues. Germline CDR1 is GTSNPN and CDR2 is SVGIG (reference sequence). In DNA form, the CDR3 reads TGTGCCTGGAGTGTACCCAGGGGAGATACGCAGTATTTT. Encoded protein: CAWSVPRGDTQYF.

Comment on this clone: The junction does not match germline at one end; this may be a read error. The CDR3 nucleotides read TGTGCCAGCTCCCCACTAGAGGCCTACGAGCAGTACTTC. Translated: CASSPLEAYEQYF. The chain recombines TRBV18 with TRBJ2-7; D possibly corresponds to TRBD2 (5 bases). This CDR3 has 13 amino acids. The germline gives CDR1 KGHSH, CDR2 LQKENI.

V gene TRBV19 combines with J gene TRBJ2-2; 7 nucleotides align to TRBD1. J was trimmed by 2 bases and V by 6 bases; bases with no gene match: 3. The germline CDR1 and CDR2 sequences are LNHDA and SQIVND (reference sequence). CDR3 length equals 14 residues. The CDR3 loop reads CASSRQGNTGELFF. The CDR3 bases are TGTGCCAGTAGCCGACAGGGAAACACCGGGGAGCTGTTTTTT.

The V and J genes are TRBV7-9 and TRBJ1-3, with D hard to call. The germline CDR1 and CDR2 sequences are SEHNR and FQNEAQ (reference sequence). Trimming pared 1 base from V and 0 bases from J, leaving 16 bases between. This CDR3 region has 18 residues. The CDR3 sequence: CASSLEGRRAVSGNTIYF. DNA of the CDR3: TGTGCCAGCAGCTTAGAAGGGCGGAGGGCGGTCTCTGGAAACACCATATATTTT.

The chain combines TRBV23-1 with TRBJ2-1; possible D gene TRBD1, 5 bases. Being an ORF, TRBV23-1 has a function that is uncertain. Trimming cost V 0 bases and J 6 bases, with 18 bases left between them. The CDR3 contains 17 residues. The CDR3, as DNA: TGCGCCAGCAGTCAATCCGTCGTTTCCCAAAGGGGCAATGAGCAGTTCTTC. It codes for CASSQSVVSQRGNEQFF.

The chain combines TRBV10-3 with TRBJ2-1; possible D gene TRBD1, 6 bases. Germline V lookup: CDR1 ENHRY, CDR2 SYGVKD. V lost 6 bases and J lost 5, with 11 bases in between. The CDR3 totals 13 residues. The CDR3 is CAISLRTDNEQFF. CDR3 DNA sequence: TGTGCCATCAGCTTACGGACAGACAATGAGCAGTTCTTC.

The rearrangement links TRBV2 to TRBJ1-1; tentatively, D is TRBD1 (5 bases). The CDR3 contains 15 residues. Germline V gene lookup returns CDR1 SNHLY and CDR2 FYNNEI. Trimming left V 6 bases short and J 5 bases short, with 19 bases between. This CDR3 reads CASRTTEGGETEAFF. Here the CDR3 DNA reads TGTGCCAGCAGGACCACCGAGGGAGGGGAGACTGAAGCTTTCTTT.

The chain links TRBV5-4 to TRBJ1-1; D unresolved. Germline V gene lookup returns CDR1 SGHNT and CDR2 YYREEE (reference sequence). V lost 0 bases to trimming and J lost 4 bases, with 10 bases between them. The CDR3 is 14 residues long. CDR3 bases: TGTGCCAGCAGCTTGGCGAGTGCGGGCACTGAAGCTTTCTTT. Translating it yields CASSLASAGTEAFF.

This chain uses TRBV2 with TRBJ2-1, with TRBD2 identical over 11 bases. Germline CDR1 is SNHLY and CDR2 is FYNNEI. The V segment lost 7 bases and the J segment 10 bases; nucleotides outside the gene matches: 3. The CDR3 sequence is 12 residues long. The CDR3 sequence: CASTGLAEEQFF. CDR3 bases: TGTGCCAGCACGGGACTAGCGGAGGAGCAGTTCTTC.

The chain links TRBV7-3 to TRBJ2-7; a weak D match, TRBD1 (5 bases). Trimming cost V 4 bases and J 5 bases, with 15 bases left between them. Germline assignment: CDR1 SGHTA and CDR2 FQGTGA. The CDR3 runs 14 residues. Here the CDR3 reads CASSSIQGPHEQYF. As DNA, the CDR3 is TGTGCCAGCAGCTCGATCCAGGGTCCCCACGAGCAGTACTTC.

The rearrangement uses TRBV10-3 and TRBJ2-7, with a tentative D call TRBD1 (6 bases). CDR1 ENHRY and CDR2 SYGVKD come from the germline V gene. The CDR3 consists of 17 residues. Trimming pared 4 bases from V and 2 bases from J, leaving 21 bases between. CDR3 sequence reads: CAISGPQGLRPPYEQYF. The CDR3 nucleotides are TGTGCCATCAGTGGCCCCCAGGGGCTCCGTCCCCCCTACGAGCAGTACTTC.

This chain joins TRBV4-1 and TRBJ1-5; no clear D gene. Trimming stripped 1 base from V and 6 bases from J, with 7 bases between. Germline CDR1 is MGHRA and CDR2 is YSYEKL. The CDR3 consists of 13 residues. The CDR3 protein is CASSQVPGQPQHF. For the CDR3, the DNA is TGCGCCAGCAGCCAAGTCCCCGGTCAGCCCCAGCATTTT.

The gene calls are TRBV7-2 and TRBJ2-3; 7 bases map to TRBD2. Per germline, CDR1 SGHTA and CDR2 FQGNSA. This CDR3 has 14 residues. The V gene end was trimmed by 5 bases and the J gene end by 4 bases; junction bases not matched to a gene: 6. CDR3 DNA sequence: TGTGCCAGCAGCCCTACTAGCGCCGCAGATACGCAGTATTTT. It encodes CASSPTSAADTQYF.

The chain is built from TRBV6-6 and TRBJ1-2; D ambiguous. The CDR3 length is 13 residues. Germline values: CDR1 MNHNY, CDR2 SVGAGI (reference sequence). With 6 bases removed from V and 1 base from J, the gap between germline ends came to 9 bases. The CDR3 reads CASSATYNYGYTF. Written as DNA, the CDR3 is TGTGCCAGCAGCGCAACCTATAACTATGGCTACACCTTC.

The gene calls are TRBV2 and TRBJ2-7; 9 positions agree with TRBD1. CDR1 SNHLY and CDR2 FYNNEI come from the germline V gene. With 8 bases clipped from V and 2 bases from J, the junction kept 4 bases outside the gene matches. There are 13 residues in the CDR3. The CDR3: CASGTGGTYEQYF. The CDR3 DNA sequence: TGTGCCAGCGGTACAGGGGGCACCTACGAGCAGTACTTC.

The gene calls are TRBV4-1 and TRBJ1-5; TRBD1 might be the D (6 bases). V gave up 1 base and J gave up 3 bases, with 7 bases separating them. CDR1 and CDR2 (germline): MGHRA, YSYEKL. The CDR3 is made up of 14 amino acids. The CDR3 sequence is CASSQGTDNQPQHF. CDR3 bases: TGCGCCAGCAGCCAAGGGACAGACAATCAGCCCCAGCATTTT.

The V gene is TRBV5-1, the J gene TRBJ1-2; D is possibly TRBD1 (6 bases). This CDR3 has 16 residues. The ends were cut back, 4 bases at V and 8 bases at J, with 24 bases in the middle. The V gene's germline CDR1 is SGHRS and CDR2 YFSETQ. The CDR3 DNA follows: TGCGCCAGCAGCCCGGGACAAATGGGGTCTATTCTGGGCTACACCTTC. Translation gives CASSPGQMGSILGYTF.

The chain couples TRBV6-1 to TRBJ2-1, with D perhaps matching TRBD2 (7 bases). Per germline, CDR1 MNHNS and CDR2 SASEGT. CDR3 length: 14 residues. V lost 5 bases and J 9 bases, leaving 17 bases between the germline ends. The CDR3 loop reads CASSMLAEGGEQFF. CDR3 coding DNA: TGTGCCAGCAGTATGCTAGCGGAGGGGGGTGAGCAGTTCTTC.

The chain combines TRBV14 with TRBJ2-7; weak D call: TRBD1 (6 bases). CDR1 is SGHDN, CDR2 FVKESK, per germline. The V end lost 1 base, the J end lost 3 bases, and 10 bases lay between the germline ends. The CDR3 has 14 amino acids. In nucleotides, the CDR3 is TGTGCCAGCAGCCAAGGGCTAGGGGGCTACGAGCAGTACTTC. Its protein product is CASSQGLGGYEQYF. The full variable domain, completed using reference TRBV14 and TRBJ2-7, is EAGVTQFPSHSVIEKGQTVTLRCDPISGHDNLYWYRRVMGKEIKFLLHFVKESKQDESGMPNNRFLAERTGGTYSTLKVQPAELEDSGVYFCASSQGLGGYEQYFGPGTRLTVT.

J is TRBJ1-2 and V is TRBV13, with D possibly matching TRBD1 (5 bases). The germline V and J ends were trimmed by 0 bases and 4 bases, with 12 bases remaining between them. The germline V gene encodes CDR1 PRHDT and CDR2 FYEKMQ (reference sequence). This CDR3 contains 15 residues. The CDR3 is CASSLGQGNSYGYTF. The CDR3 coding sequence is TGTGCCAGCAGCTTAGGCCAGGGAAACTCCTATGGCTACACCTTC.

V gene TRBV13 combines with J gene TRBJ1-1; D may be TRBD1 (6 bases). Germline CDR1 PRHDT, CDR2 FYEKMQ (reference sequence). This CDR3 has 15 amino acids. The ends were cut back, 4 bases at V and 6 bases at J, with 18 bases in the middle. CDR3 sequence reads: CASSWQGYGSAEAFF. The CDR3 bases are TGTGCCAGCAGCTGGCAGGGGTACGGTAGCGCTGAAGCTTTCTTT.

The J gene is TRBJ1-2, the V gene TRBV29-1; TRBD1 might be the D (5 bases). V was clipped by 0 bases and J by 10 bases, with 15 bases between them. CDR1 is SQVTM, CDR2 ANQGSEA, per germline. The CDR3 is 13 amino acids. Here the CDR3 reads CSVEDRGDRDYTF. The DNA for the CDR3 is TGCAGCGTTGAAGATCGGGGGGATAGGGACTACACCTTC.

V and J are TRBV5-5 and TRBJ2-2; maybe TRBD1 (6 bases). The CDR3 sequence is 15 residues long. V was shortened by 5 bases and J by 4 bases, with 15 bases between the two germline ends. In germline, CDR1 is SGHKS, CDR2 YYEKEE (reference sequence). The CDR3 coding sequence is TGTGCCAGCAGGAAACCGGGACATAGCACCGGGGAGCTGTTTTTT. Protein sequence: CASRKPGHSTGELFF.

The chain's CDR3 is CASNPTTLAGEWPTTGELFF. CDR3 nucleotides: TGTGCCAGTAACCCTACGACTTTAGCGGGAGAATGGCCTACGACCGGGGAGCTGTTTTTT. The rearrangement joins TRBV19 to TRBJ2-2; the match to TRBD2 covers 9 bases. In germline, CDR1 is LNHDA, CDR2 SQIVND (reference sequence). CDR3 length equals 20 residues. The junction had 23 bases not matched to a gene; V was cut back by 7 bases and J by 5 bases. The complete variable domain, with remaining parts taken from reference TRBV19 and TRBJ2-2, reads DGGITQSPKYLFRKEGQNVTLSCEQNLNHDAMYWYRQDPGQGLRLIYYSQIVNDFQKGDIAEGYSVSREKKESFPLTVTSAQKNPTAFYLCASNPTTLAGEWPTTGELFFGEGSRLTVL.

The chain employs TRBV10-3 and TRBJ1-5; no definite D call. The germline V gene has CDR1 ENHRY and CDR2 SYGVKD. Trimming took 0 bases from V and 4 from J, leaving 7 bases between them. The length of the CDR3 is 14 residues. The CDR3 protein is CAISESIGNQPQHF. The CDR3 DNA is TGTGCCATCAGTGAGTCGATCGGGAATCAGCCCCAGCATTTT.

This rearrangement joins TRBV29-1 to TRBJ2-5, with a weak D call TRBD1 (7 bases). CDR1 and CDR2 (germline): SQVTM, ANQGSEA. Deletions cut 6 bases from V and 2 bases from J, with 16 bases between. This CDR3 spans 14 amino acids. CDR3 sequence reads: CSVRRGDSQETQYF. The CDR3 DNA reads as TGCAGCGTCCGGAGGGGGGACAGTCAAGAGACCCAGTACTTC.

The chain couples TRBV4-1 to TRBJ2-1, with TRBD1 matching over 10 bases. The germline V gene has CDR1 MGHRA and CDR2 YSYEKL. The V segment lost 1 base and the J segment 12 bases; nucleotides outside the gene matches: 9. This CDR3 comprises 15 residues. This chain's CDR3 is CASSQGDRGLGLQFF. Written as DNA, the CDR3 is TGCGCCAGCAGCCAAGGGGACAGGGGCCTGGGGCTGCAGTTCTTC.